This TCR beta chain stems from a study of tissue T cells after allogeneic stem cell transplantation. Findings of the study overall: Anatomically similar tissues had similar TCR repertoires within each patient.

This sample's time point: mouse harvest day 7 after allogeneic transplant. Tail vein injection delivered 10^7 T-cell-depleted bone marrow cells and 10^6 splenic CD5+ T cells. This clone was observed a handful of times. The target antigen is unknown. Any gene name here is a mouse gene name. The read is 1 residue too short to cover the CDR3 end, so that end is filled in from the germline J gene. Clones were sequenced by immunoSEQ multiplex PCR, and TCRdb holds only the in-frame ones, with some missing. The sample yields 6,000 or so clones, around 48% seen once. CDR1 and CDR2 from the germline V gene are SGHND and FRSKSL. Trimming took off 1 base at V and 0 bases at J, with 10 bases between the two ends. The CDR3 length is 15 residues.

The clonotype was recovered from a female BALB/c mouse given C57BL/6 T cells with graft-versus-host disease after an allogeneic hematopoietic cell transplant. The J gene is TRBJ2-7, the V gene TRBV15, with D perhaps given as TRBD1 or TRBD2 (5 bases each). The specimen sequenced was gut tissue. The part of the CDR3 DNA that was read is TGTGCCAGCAGTTTAGGGGGCGGGGGCTCCTATGAACAGTAC. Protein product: CASSLGGGGSYEQY. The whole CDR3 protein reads CASSLGGGGSYEQYF.